Each of the 8 T cell receptor beta chains below was sequenced from the same sample in a study of blood T cell repertoires in COVID-19. Generated by immunoSEQ multiplex PCR, the TCRdb table keeps only in-frame clones and is missing some. The data contain some 150,000 clones, around 86% of them singletons. Sequenced sample: PBMCs or T cells enriched from blood (not recorded which). The receptor source for this set is a man over 45 who had recovered from COVID-19.

The gene calls are TRBV28 and TRBJ1-6, with D maybe TRBD1 (5 bases). CDR3 size: 17 residues. V was shortened by 5 bases and J by 2 bases, with 16 bases between the two germline ends. CDR1 is MDHEN and CDR2 is SYDVKM in the germline V gene. The CDR3 DNA reads TGTGCCAGCAGTCACTTAACCAGGGTAACCTATAATTCACCCCTCCACTTT. Its protein is CASSHLTRVTYNSPLHF.

The J gene is TRBJ1-4, the V gene TRBV21-1; the D call in the table, TRBD1, was not verified against the DNA. TRBV21-1 is a listed pseudogene. The CDR3 contains 16 residues. The CDR3: CASSKQRTTTNEKLFF. The CDR3 nucleotides are TGTGCCAGCAGCAAGCAACGGACAACAACTAATGAAAAACTGTTTTTT.

This clone has more than one count but fewer than ten. The chain is built from TRBV5-5 and TRBJ1-1; 12 bases are shared with TRBD1. The J segment lost 1 base and the V segment lost 4 bases, leaving 17 bases of the junction unmatched. In germline, CDR1 is SGHKS, CDR2 YYEKEE (reference sequence). The CDR3 is 20 residues long. The CDR3 DNA sequence: TGTGCCAGCAGCCCACGTGGTCGGCTAGGGACAGGGGGCGGGAACACTGAAGCTTTCTTT. It codes for CASSPRGRLGTGGGNTEAFF.

This chain connects TRBV6-6 to TRBJ1-5; no reliable D call. Germline V gives CDR1 MNHNY, CDR2 SVGAGI (reference sequence). Trimming took off 4 bases at V and 6 bases at J, with 10 bases between the two ends. The CDR3 contains 13 residues. The CDR3 DNA reads as TGTGCCAGCAGTTTCCTGGGCCCTCAGCCCCAGCATTTT. Encoded protein: CASSFLGPQPQHF.

The chain couples TRBV5-4 to TRBJ2-1; 11 bases match TRBD2. Trimming at V came to 0 bases and at J to 7 bases, leaving 9 bases not matched to a gene. CDR1 and CDR2 (germline): SGHNT, YYREEE (reference sequence). The CDR3 covers 17 residues. The CDR3 is CASSLAVLAGVGNEQFF. In nucleotides, the CDR3 is TGTGCCAGCAGCTTGGCCGTACTAGCGGGGGTGGGGAATGAGCAGTTCTTC. Full variable domain (outside the CDR3, taken from reference TRBV5-4 and TRBJ2-1): ETGVTQSPTHLIKTRGQQVTLRCSSQSGHNTVSWYQQALGQGPQFIFQYYREEENGRGNFPPRFSGLQFPNYSSELNVNALELDDSALYLCASSLAVLAGVGNEQFFGPGTRLTVL.

This clone has more than one count but fewer than ten. J is TRBJ1-2 and V is TRBV28; 8 bases are shared with TRBD1. The CDR3 is 16 residues long. The trim removed 1 base at V and 8 bases at J, leaving 12 bases unmatched. Germline CDR1 MDHEN, CDR2 SYDVKM. The CDR3 is CASSLSFRGQDRGYTF. CDR3 DNA: TGTGCCAGCAGTTTATCTTTCAGGGGACAGGATAGAGGCTACACCTTC.

CDR3 residues: CASSPKGLAGGVYNEQFF. In nucleotides, the CDR3 is TGTGCCAGCTCACCAAAAGGACTAGCGGGGGGGGTATACAATGAGCAGTTCTTC. The chain has TRBV18 and TRBJ2-1, with 15 bases aligning to TRBD2. With V trimmed by 2 bases and J by 4 bases, 6 bases remained unmatched. CDR1 and CDR2 from the germline V gene are KGHSH and LQKENI. The CDR3 loop spans 18 amino acids. The whole variable domain, remainder taken from reference TRBV18 and TRBJ2-1, is NAGVMQNPRHLVRRRGQEARLRCSPMKGHSHVYWYRQLPEEGLKFMVYLQKENIIDESGMPKERFSAEFPKEGPSILRIQQVVRGDSAAYFCASSPKGLAGGVYNEQFFGPGTRLTVL.

CDR3 coding DNA: TGCGCCAGCAGCGACCCACAGGGTCCCGAGACCCAGTACTTC. Residues: CASSDPQGPETQYF. The chain uses TRBV5-1 and TRBJ2-5, with D perhaps TRBD1 (6 bases). V was clipped by 4 bases and J by 5 bases, with 15 bases between them. The CDR3 spans 14 residues. The V gene's germline CDR1 is SGHRS and CDR2 YFSETQ. Using reference TRBV5-1 and TRBJ2-5 for the parts outside the CDR3, the full variable domain is KAGVTQTPRYLIKTRGQQVTLSCSPISGHRSVSWYQQTPGQGLQFLFEYFSETQRNKGNFPGRFSGRQFSNSRSEMNVSTLELGDSALYLCASSDPQGPETQYFGPGTRLLVL.